These T cell receptor beta chains were read from a single sample in a study of T cell responses to AZD1222 COVID-19 vaccine. Clones were read by immunoSEQ multiplex PCR, and TCRdb kept only the in-frame ones, dropping some. The sample shows 90,000 to 100,000 clones, 80% to 90% of them seen only once. Sample: peripheral blood, taken on day 0 of AZD1222 vaccination. The receptors derive from an adult in good health. Each CDR3 is given with its conserved first and last residue. A D gene is named only where the DNA matches it firmly.

TRBJ1-2 | TRBV7-2 | NA | CASSTRDSVYGYTF | TGTGCCAGCAGCACTCGGGACTCGGTCTATGGCTACACCTTC
TRBJ2-3 | TRBV7-9 | TRBD2 | CAIPTSGGTDTQYF | TGTGCCATCCCGACTAGCGGGGGCACAGATACGCAGTATTTT
TRBJ2-4 | TRBV6-1 | NA | CASSERAGGDIQYF | TGTGCCAGCAGTGAAAGGGCAGGCGGAGACATTCAGTACTTC
TRBJ1-3 | TRBV7-8 | TRBD1 | CASSPRDRGAGNTIYF | TGTGCCAGCAGCCCCCGGGACAGGGGCGCTGGAAACACCATATATTTT
TRBJ2-7 | TRBV28 | TRBD1 | CASSPLTGQGGYEQYF | TGTGCCAGCAGTCCCCTAACGGGACAGGGGGGCTACGAGCAGTACTTC
TRBJ2-7 | TRBV7-2 | TRBD2 | CASSLVYGTRTYEQYF | TGTGCCAGCAGCTTAGTTTATGGGACTAGGACATACGAGCAGTACTTC
TRBJ1-2 | TRBV4-2 | TRBD1 | CASSQDLQGVVYGYTF | TGTGCCAGCAGCCAAGATCTACAGGGGGTGGTCTATGGCTACACCTTC
TRBJ2-2 | TRBV19 | NA | CASSIWPPHGELFF | TGTGCCAGTAGTATCTGGCCCCCCCACGGGGAGCTGTTTTTT
TRBJ1-2 | TRBV9 | TRBD1 | CASSARGHGYTF | TGTGCCAGCAGCGCCAGGGGGCACGGCTACACCTTC
TRBJ2-5 | TRBV19 | NA | CASSIMQGPGETQYF | TGTGCCAGTAGTATCATGCAAGGGCCAGGGGAGACCCAGTACTTC